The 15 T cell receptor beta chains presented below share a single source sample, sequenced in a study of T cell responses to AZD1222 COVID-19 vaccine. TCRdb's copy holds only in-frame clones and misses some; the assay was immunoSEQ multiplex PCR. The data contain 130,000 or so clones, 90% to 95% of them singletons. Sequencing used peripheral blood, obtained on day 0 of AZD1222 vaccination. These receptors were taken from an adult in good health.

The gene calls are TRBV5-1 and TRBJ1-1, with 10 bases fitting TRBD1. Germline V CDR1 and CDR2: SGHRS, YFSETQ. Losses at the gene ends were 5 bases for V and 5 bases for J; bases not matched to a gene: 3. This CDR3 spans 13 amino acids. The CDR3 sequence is CASSPGQGTEAFF. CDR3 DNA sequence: TGCGCCAGCAGTCCGGGACAGGGGACTGAAGCTTTCTTT. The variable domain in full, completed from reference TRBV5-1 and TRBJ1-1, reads KAGVTQTPRYLIKTRGQQVTLSCSPISGHRSVSWYQQTPGQGLQFLFEYFSETQRNKGNFPGRFSGRQFSNSRSEMNVSTLELGDSALYLCASSPGQGTEAFFGQGTRLTVV.

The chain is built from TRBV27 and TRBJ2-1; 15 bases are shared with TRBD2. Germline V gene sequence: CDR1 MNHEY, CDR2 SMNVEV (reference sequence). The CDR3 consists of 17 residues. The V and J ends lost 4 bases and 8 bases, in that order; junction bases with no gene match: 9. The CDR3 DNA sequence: TGTGCCAGCAGTTCCGGACTAGCGGGGGGGTACGTGTATGAGCAGTTCTTC. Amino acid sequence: CASSSGLAGGYVYEQFF.

CDR3 sequence reads: CASRGRRSNTGELFF. Here the CDR3 DNA reads TGTGCCAGCAGAGGACGTCGGTCGAACACCGGGGAGCTGTTTTTT. This chain uses TRBV2 with TRBJ2-2; D is ambiguous. This CDR3 is 15 amino acids long. Looked up from germline, CDR1 is SNHLY and CDR2 is FYNNEI. Trimming left V 6 bases short and J 0 bases short, with 11 bases between.

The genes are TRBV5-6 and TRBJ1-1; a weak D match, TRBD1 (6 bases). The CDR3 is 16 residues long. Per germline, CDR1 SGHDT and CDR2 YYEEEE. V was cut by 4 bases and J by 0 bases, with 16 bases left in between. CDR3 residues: CASSTTGTYMNTEAFF. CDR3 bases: TGTGCCAGCAGCACCACAGGGACCTACATGAACACTGAAGCTTTCTTT.

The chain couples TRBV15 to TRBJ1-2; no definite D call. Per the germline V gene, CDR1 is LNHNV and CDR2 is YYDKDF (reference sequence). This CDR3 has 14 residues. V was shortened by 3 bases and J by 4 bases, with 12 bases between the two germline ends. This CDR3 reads CATSSGFRTYGYTF. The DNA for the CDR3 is TGTGCCACCAGCAGCGGATTCCGCACCTATGGCTACACCTTC.

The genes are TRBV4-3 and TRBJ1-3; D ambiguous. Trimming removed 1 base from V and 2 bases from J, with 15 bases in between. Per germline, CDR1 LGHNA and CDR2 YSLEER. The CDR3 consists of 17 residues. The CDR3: CASSQAPGPEPGNTIYF. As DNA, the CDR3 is TGCGCCAGCAGCCAAGCCCCCGGGCCGGAGCCTGGAAACACCATATATTTT.

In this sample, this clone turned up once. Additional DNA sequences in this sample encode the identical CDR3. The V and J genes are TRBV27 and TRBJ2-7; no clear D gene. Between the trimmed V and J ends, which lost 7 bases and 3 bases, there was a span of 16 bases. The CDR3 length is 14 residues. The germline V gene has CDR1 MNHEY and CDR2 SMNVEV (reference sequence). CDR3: CASTSDPRSYEQYF. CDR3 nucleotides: TGTGCCAGCACTTCCGACCCGCGAAGCTACGAGCAGTACTTC.

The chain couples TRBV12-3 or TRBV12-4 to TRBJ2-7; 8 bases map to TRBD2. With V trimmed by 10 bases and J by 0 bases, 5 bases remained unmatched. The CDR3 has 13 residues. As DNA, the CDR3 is TGTGCCACCCAGACTAGCGTCTCCTACGAGCAGTACTTC. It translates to CATQTSVSYEQYF.

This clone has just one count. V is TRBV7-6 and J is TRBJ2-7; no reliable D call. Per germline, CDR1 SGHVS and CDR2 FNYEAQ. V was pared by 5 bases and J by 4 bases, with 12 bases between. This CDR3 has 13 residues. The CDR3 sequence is CASSPSVWYEQYF. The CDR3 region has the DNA TGTGCCAGCAGCCCCTCTGTTTGGTACGAGCAGTACTTC.

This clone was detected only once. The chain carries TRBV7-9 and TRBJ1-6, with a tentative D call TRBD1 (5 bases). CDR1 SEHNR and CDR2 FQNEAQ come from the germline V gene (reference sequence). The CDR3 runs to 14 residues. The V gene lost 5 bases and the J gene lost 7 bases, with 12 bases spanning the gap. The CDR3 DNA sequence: TGTGCCAGCAGCCCCACGGGGCCCAATTCACCCCTCCACTTT. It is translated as CASSPTGPNSPLHF.

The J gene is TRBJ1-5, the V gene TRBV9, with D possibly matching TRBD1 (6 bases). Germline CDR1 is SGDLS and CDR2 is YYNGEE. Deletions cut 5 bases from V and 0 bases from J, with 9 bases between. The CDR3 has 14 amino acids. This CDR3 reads CASSNRDSNQPQHF. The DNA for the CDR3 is TGTGCCAGCAGTAACAGGGATAGCAATCAGCCCCAGCATTTT.

The CDR3 protein is CASGAGTYGYTF. As DNA, the CDR3 is TGTGCCAGCGGGGCGGGGACGTATGGCTACACCTTC. V is TRBV12-3 or TRBV12-4 and J is TRBJ1-2; D may be TRBD1 (5 bases). The CDR3 is 12 amino acids. Trimming stripped 8 bases from V and 5 bases from J, with 12 bases between.

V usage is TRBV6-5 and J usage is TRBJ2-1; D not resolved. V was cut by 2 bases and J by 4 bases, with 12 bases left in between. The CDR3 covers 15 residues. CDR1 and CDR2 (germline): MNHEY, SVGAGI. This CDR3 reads CASSYGSGRYNEQFF. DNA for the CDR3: TGTGCCAGCAGTTACGGGTCCGGTCGATACAATGAGCAGTTCTTC.

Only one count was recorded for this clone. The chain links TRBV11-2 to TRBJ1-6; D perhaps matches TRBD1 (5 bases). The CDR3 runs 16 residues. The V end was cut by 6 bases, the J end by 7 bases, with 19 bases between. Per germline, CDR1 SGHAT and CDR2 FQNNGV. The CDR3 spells CASRQSFRTGNSPLHF. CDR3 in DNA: TGTGCCAGCAGACAGTCCTTCCGAACAGGCAATTCACCCCTCCACTTT.

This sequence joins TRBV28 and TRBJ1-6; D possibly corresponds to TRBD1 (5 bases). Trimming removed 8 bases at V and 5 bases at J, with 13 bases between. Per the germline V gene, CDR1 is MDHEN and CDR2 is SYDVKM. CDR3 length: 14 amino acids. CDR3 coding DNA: TGTGCCAGCGGGACCGGGTGGGATAATTCACCCCTCCACTTT. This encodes CASGTGWDNSPLHF. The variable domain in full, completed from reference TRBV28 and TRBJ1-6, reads DVKVTQSSRYLVKRTGEKVFLECVQDMDHENMFWYRQDPGLGLRLIYFSYDVKMKEKGDIPEGYSVSREKKERFSLILESASTNQTSMYLCASGTGWDNSPLHFGNGTRLTVT.